The clone carrying this T cell receptor (beta chain) was detected many times. Its antigen is not known. The data stem from a study of T cells in Graves' hyperthyroidism and ophthalmopathy. Study background: Peripheral blood was taken when the disease was first diagnosed, before any treatment began.

The CDR3 is made up of 16 amino acids. Germline V gene lookup returns CDR1 DFQATT and CDR2 SNEGSKA (reference sequence). Trimming left V 2 bases short and J 0 bases short, with 15 bases between. Study conclusions and caveats: In blood, most of the thyroid clonotypes expanded above 0.001 were also present.

Using RNA transcripts as the source, TCR beta CDR3 regions were amplified. An initial round of RT-PCR targeting the TCR CDR3 relied on the HTBI primer set. TCRdb processed the multiplex PCR reads anew with MiXCR; each CDR3 protein has one entry. Found here are about 620,000 distinct CDR3 sequences, roughly 17% of them singletons; the top ten hold 3.8%. The study based diagnoses on clinical symptoms, serum thyroxine and TRAb, thyroid ultrasound and orbital computed tomography. The chain recombines TRBV20-1 with TRBJ2-3; perhaps TRBD1 as D (5 bases). Sequences were obtained from blood. The TCR sequence derives from a woman aged 30 to 39 with Graves' hyperthyroidism. CDR3 coding DNA: TGCAGTGCTAGAAAATTGGGGCAACCTAGCACAGATACGCAGTATTTT. Protein product: CSARKLGQPSTDTQYF.